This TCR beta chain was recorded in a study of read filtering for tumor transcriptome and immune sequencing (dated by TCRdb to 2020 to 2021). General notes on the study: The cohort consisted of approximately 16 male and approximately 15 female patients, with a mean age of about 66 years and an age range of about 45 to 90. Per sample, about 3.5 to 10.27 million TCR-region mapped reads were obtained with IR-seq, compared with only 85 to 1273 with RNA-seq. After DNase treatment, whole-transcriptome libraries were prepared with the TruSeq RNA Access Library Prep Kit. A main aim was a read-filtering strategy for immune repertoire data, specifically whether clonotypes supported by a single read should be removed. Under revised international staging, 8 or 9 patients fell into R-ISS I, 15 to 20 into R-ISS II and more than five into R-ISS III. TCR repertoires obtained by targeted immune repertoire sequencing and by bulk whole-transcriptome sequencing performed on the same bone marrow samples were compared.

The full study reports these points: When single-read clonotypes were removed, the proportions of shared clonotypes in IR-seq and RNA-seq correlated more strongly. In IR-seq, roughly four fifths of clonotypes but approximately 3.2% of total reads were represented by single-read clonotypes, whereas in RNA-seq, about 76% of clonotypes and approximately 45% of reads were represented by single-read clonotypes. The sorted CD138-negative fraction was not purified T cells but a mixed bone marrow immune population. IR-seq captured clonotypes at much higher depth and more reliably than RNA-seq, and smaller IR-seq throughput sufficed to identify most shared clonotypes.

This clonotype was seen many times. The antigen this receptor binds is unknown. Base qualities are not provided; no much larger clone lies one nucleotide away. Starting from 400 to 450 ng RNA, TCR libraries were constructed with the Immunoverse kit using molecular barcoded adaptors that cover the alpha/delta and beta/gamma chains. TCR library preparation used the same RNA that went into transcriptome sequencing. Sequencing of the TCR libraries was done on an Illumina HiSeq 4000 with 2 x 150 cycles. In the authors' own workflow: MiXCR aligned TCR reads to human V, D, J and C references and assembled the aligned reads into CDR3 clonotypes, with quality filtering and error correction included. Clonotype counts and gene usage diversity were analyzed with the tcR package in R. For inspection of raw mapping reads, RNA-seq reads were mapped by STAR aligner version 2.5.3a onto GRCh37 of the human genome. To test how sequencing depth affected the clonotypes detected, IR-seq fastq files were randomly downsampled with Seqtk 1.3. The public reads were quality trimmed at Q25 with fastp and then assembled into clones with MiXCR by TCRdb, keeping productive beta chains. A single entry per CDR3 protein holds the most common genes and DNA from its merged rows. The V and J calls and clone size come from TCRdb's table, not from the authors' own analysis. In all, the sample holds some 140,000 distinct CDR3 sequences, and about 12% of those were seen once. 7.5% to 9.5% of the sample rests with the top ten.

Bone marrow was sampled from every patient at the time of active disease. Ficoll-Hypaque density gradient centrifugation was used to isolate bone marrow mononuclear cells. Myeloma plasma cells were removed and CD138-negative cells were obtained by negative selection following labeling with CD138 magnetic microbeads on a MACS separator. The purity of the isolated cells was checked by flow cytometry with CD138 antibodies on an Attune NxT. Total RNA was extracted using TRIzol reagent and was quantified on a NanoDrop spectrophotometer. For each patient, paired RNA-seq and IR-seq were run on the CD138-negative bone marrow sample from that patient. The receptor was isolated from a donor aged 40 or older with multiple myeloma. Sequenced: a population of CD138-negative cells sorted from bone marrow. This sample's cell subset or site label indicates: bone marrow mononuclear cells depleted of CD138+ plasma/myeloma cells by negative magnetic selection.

The nucleotide sequence is TGTGCCAGCAGTTACGAGAGACAGGGTCCGTACGAGCAGTACTTC. This sequence encodes CASSYERQGPYEQYF. The sequence links TRBV6-5 to TRBJ2-7; 7 central bases correspond to TRBD1. The CDR3 runs 15 residues from the cysteine to the phenylalanine. The kept DNA is CDR3 alone, 45 bases in frame from the first base. In the germline V gene, CDR1 corresponds to MNHEY and CDR2 to SVGAGI. Trimming takes 2 bases off V and 4 bases off J; junction bases not matched to a gene: 8.